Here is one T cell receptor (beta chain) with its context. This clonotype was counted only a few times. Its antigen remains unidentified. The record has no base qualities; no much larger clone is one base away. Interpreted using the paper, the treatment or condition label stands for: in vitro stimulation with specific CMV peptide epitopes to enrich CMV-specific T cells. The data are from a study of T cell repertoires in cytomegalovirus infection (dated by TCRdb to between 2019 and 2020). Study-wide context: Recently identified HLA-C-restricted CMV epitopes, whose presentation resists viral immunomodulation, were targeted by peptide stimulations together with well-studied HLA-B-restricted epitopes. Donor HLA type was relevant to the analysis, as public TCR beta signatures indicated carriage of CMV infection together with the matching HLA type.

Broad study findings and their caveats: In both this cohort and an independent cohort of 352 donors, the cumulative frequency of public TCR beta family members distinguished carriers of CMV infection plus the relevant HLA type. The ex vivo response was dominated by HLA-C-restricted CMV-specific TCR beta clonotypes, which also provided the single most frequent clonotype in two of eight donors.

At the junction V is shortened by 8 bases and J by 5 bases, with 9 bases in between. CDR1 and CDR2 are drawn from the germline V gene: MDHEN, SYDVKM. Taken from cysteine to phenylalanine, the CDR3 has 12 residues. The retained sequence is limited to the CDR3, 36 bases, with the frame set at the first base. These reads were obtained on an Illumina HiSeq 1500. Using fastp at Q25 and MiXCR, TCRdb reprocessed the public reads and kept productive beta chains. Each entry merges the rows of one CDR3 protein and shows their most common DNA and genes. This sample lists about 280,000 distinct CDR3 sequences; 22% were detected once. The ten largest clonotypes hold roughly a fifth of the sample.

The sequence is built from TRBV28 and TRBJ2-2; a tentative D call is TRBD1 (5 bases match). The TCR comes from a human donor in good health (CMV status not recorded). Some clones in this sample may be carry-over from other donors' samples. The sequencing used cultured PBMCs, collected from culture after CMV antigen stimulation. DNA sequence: TGTGCCAGCCAAGGGGATACCGGGGAGCTGTTTTTT. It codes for CASQGDTGELFF.